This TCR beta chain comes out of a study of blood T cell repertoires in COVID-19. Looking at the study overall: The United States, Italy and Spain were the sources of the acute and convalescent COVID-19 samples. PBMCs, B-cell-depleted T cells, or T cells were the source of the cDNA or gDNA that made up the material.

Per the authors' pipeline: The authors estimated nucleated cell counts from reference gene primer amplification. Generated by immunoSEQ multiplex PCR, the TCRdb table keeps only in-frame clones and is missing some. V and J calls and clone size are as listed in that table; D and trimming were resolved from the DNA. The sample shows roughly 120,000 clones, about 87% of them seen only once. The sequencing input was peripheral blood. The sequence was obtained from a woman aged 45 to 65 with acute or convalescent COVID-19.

This chain's CDR3 is CASSGGPSRSEQFF. DNA for the CDR3: TGTGCCAGTTCCGGCGGTCCTAGCCGAAGTGAGCAGTTCTTC. This chain uses TRBV19 with TRBJ2-1; perhaps TRBD2 as D (5 bases). With 8 bases removed from V and 9 bases from J, the gap between germline ends came to 20 bases. CDR1 is LNHDA, CDR2 SQIVND, per germline (reference sequence). This CDR3 is 14 amino acids long.